Here is one TCR beta chain with its context. The sample comes from a study of OX40 agonist ivuxolimab in advanced cancers. TCRdb's copy holds only in-frame clones and misses some; the assay was immunoSEQ multiplex PCR. The sample contains tens of thousands of clones, 88% of which appear only once. CDR3 length: 14 amino acids. The germline gives CDR1 LNHDA, CDR2 SQIVND (reference sequence). Trimming cost V 7 bases and J 3 bases; bases outside gene matches: 8. This clonotype originated in an adult with an advanced solid tumor such as melanoma, head and neck, liver or kidney cancer. The V and J genes are TRBV19 and TRBJ1-1; 7 nucleotides line up with TRBD1. The sample was CD4+ or CD8+ T cells sorted from blood, taken in a trial of the OX40 agonist ivuxolimab. CDR3 amino acids: CASTLGGWDTEAFF. The DNA for the CDR3 is TGTGCCAGTACCCTAGGGGGCTGGGACACTGAAGCTTTCTTT. Supplemented by reference TRBV19 and TRBJ1-1, the full variable domain reads DGGITQSPKYLFRKEGQNVTLSCEQNLNHDAMYWYRQDPGQGLRLIYYSQIVNDFQKGDIAEGYSVSREKKESFPLTVTSAQKNPTAFYLCASTLGGWDTEAFFGQGTRLTVV.